The source of this T cell receptor beta chain is a study of cytomegalovirus exposure and HLA in healthy donors. Turning to the study itself: Caucasian-associated ancestry cluster membership applied to over 80% of around 400 genotyped donors.

To note about this clone: The antigen is unknown.

Study-level points and caveats: Versus the approximately 720-donor mean, an Asian-associated ancestry cluster reportedly showed fewer N-insertions in a later analysis. In a later analysis, HLA-C alleles had the fewest associated TCRs, DRB1 alleles the most.

This CDR3 comprises 13 residues. The germline V gene encodes CDR1 SGHRS and CDR2 YFSETQ. Trimming cost V 8 bases and J 7 bases, with 16 bases left between them. Primers for the PCR totalled 60 Vbeta and 13 Jbeta. Data came from immunoSEQ multiplex PCR; TCRdb stores just in-frame clones and leaves some out. This listing includes about 72,000 clones. Sequences were obtained from PBMCs. This TCR came from a man aged 40-55 years in good health and CMV-seronegative. This chain joins TRBV5-1 and TRBJ1-5; a possible D gene is TRBD1 (5 bases). CDR3 nucleotides: TGCGCCAGTCAGCTTCCAGGGATACAGCCCCAGCATTTT. It encodes CASQLPGIQPQHF.